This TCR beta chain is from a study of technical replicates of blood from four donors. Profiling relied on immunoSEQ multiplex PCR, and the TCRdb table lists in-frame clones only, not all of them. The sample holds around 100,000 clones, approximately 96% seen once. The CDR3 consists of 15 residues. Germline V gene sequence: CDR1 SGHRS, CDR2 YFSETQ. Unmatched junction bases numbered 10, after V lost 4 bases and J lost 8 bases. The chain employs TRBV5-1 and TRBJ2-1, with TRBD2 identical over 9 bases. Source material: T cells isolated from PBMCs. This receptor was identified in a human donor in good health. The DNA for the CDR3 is TGCGCCAGCAGCAATAGCGGGAGTAGGGTAGATGAGCAGTTCTTC. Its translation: CASSNSGSRVDEQFF.